This entry features one TCR beta chain sequence. No antigen is known for it. The data derive from a study of T cells in Graves' hyperthyroidism and ophthalmopathy. General study results and limits: Most expanded thyroid clonotypes above 0.001 also appeared in blood. With a median lead of 6.5 months before onset, the model predicted ophthalmopathy.

Subjects with ophthalmopathy showed a Clinical Activity Score no lower than 3, a NOSPECS grade no lower than 4, and a duration shorter than 3 months. The study based diagnoses on clinical symptoms, serum thyroxine and TRAb, thyroid ultrasound and orbital computed tomography. CDR3 length: 20 residues. Per germline, CDR1 LGHDT and CDR2 YNNKEL (reference sequence). The trim removed 4 bases at V and 6 bases at J, leaving 22 bases unmatched. Template material for amplifying TCR beta CDR3 regions consisted of RNA transcripts. Researchers ran a first-round RT-PCR on the TCR CDR3 using the HTBI primer set. TCRdb called the multiplex PCR reads again in MiXCR, with one record for every CDR3 protein. The sample contains hundreds of thousands of distinct CDR3 sequences, 20% to 25% of which appear only once.

This sequence was found in a man under 40 with Graves' ophthalmopathy. The V and J genes are TRBV3-1 and TRBJ2-1; 9 bases map to TRBD2. The sample comprised blood. The CDR3 sequence is CASSLRHSTSSGAGGNEQFF. In nucleotides, the CDR3 is TGTGCCAGCAGCCTCCGACATAGCACATCTAGCGGGGCCGGGGGCAATGAGCAGTTCTTC.